This section outlines one T cell receptor beta chain sequence together with its context. Relative to its sample, this clone is medium-sized (0.01 to 0.1%). Its cognate antigen has yet to be identified. The input lacks base qualities; no much larger clone sits a single base away. These data originate in a study of vaccination effects on CD4 cells after COVID-19 (dated by TCRdb to 2021 to 2024). About the study as a whole: The ViraFEST assay stimulated PBMC with viral peptide pools and then used TCR sequencing to identify antigen-specific CD4+ T cell clonotypes by expansion. Some 2.2 million PBMC per well were cultured in IMDM with about 5.1% human AB serum, around 10 IU/ml IL-2 and gentamicin, plus 10 ug/ml peptides. The full study included over 8 COVID-19 convalescent patients and a few SARS-CoV-2-naive healthy vaccine recipients. SARS-CoV-2 spike-specific CD4+ TCR repertoires from before and after mRNA vaccination were compared in COVID-19 convalescent patients and in infection-naive vaccine recipients. Each participant got two doses of an mRNA SARS-CoV-2 vaccine, either BNT162b2 or mRNA-1273. Pre-vaccine samples from two convalescent patients were drawn 16 days and one week before the first dose, 142 and 148 days after COVID-19 diagnosis. Cultures from other donors in the study were sequenced using the Oncomine TCR Beta short-read assay on an Illumina iSeq 100.

After less than 13 days of culture, CD4+ T cells were isolated with the EasySep CD4+ T cell isolation kit. PCR-confirmed SARS-CoV-2 infection had occurred in convalescent patients between March and December 2020, before the Alpha, Beta and Delta variants emerged in the United States. On days 3 and 7, half of the culture medium was replaced with fresh IL-2-containing medium. Each peptide stimulation condition was cultured in triplicate wells unless otherwise noted. PBMC were separated from whole blood using Ficoll-Paque Plus gradient centrifugation and were then either cryopreserved at -140C or used fresh. The QIAamp micro DNA kit was used to extract genomic DNA from the cultured CD4+ T cells. Overall results and qualifications from the work: For convalescent patients, new clones induced by the vaccine made up most of the post-vaccine spike-reactive repertoire, and these new clones were largely distinct from the clones induced by infection. Only a small number of convalescent patients were included, and no early post-infection timepoints were available, which limited the study. Marked clonal contraction was observed in both infection-induced and vaccine-induced clones at late post-vaccination timepoints, consistent with waning T cell responses.

The library was obtained by the immunoSEQ multiplex PCR assay. DNA from the CD4+ T cells that had been cultured and isolated underwent TCR beta CDR3 sequencing. Per the original workflow: The analysis removed non-productive TCR sequences, trimmed reads to the CDR3 region, and retained only CDR3s that were 7 or more amino acids long. The MANAFEST web app was used to identify antigen-specific clonotypes by comparing expansion in peptide wells with expansion in reference cultures. For clones to be considered positive, expansion at FDR<0.05 versus reference and all other wells, an odds ratio above 5, and a frequency above 0.1% in two replicate wells were required. Clonotypes significantly expanded in SARS-CoV-2 spike wells and in at least one common cold coronavirus spike condition were defined as cross-reactive. Using the stringdist R package, CDR3 similarity was measured by Levenshtein distance, and unrooted trees were constructed with ape in R 3.6.1. Here the immuneACCESS table is served through TCRdb, limited to in-frame sequences with V and J called. Missing clones are a known gap in these copies; in checked studies unresolved V genes cover under half, and the rest lacks a known reason. V, J and clone size were drawn from that table, and D and trimming were deduced from the DNA. The sample profile shows 45,000 to 60,000 clones; approximately 80% of them were found once. The top ten clonotypes cover about 12% of the sample.

CDR1 and CDR2 were assigned from the germline V gene (reference sequence) as LNHNV and YYDKDF. The CDR3 contains 14 residues, cysteine and phenylalanine counted. The DNA shown is the 42-base CDR3, in frame from base 1. V and J are truncated by 2 bases and 5 bases respectively, leaving an intervening sequence of 12 bases. Recombination connected TRBV15 to TRBJ2-5, with a tentative D gene TRBD1 over 6 matching bases. This clonotype originated in a human donor who had a prior SARS-CoV-2 infection. Sample: CD4+ T cells from PBMCs cultured without peptide, taken before COVID-19 vaccination. The nucleotides are TGTGCCACCAGCAGAACGGACAGTTGGGAGACCCAGTACTTC. It is translated as CATSRTDSWETQYF.